In this sample, the clone carrying this TCR beta chain turned up many times. Its matching antigen is unknown. MiXCR, applied by TCRdb to the 5' RACE reads, yields one record per CDR3 protein. The table lists about 60,000 distinct CDR3 sequences, around 4.2% of them singletons. V was clipped by 2 bases and J by 5 bases, with 11 bases between them. The CDR3 is made up of 14 amino acids. Germline assignment: CDR1 SGHAT and CDR2 FQNNGV. This specimen comes from a study of neurological immune-mediated disorders. Points from the study as a whole: According to phylogenetic grouping, one related-CDR3 cluster, a possible signature, contained the repertoires of 18 of 34 multiple sclerosis patients. HTLV-1-associated myelopathy led in TCR clonal expansion, while multiple sclerosis ranked lowest, below healthy controls.

The clonotype was recovered from a man aged 45-60 years with multiple sclerosis. Sequenced input: PBMCs. This sequence joins TRBV11-2 and TRBJ2-3; the D gene is possibly TRBD2 (6 bases). The CDR3 DNA reads as TGTGCCAGCAGCTTATACGGAGGGCAAGATACGCAGTATTTT. Protein product: CASSLYGGQDTQYF.